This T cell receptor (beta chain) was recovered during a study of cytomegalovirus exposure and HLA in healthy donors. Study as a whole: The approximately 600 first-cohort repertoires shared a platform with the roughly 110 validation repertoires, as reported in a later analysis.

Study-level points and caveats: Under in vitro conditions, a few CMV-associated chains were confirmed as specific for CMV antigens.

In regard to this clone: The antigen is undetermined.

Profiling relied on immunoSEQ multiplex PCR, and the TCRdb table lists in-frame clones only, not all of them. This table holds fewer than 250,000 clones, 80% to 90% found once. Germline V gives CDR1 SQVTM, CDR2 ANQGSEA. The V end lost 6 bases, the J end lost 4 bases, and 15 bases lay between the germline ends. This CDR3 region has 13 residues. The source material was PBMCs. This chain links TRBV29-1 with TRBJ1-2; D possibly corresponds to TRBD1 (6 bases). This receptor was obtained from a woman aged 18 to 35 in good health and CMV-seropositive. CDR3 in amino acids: CSVKGGIGYGYTF. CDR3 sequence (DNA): TGCAGCGTAAAGGGGGGGATCGGCTATGGCTACACCTTC.